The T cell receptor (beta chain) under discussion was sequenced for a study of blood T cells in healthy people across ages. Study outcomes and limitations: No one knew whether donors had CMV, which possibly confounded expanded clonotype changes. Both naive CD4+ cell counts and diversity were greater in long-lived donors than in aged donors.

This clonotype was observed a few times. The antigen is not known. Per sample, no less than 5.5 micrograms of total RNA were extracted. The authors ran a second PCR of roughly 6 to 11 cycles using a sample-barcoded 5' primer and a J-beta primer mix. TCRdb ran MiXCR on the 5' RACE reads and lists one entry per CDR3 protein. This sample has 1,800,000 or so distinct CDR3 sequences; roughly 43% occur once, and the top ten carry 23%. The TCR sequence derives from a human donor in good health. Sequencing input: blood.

In nucleotides, the CDR3 is TGTGCCAGCAGCCAACAGGGGGCTGAGGACGGCTACACCTTC. Translating gives CASSQQGAEDGYTF. The rearrangement links TRBV13 to TRBJ1-2, with TRBD1 identical over 9 bases. The CDR3 runs to 14 residues. After removal of 5 bases from V and 8 bases from J, the junction contained 9 bases not matched to a gene. Germline assignment: CDR1 PRHDT and CDR2 FYEKMQ (reference sequence).